Shown below are 15 T cell receptor beta chains from a single sample sequenced in a study of blood T cell repertoires in COVID-19 (dated by TCRdb to the early 2020s). The receptor library was made with the immunoSEQ multiplex PCR assay. TCRdb limited this immuneACCESS table to in-frame rearrangements with V and J called. A share of clones is missing; checked studies link under half to unresolved V genes, and the rest is unexplained. In this sample the table shows 150,000 to 200,000 clones, roughly 81% of which occur a single time. The ten top clones hold 11% of the sample. Sequenced sample: peripheral blood. All receptors come from a woman aged 40 to 50 with COVID-19, enrolled during active disease.

V is TRBV19 and J is TRBJ1-5; the D is unclear. The CDR3 spans 12 residues. Per germline, CDR1 LNHDA and CDR2 SQIVND (reference sequence). Trimming took off 6 bases at V and 2 bases at J, with 5 bases between the two ends. The CDR3 sequence is CASRTGNQPQHF. The CDR3, as DNA: TGTGCCAGTAGAACGGGCAATCAGCCCCAGCATTTT.

This clone showed up just a few times. The chain combines TRBV11-3 with TRBJ2-3; the D gene is possibly TRBD2 (6 bases). V gave up 0 bases and J gave up 1 base, with 8 bases separating them. The CDR3 consists of 15 residues. CDR1 and CDR2 from the germline V gene are SGHNT and YENEEA. The CDR3 region is CASSLDGTGTDTQYF. The CDR3 DNA follows: TGTGCCAGCAGCTTAGACGGGACTGGCACAGATACGCAGTATTTT.

In nucleotides, the CDR3 is TGTGCCATCGGGGACAGGGCCTACACCTTC. Translating gives CAIGDRAYTF. The chain links TRBV10-3 to TRBJ1-2; 9 bases fit TRBD1. J gave up 10 bases and V 8 bases, and 2 bases lay outside the gene matches. This CDR3 has 10 amino acids. Germline V gene sequence: CDR1 ENHRY, CDR2 SYGVKD.

The chain combines TRBV6-6 with TRBJ2-2; 7 bases line up with TRBD2. The CDR3 totals 14 residues. The V segment lost 10 bases and the J segment 4 bases; nucleotides outside the gene matches: 9. In germline, CDR1 is MNHNY, CDR2 SVGAGI (reference sequence). CDR3 sequence: CATLRGEGTGELFF. DNA of the CDR3: TGTGCCACCCTCCGGGGGGAAGGCACCGGGGAGCTGTTTTTT.

This clone has at least ten counts. The chain is built from TRBV2 and TRBJ1-2, with D unresolved. The CDR3 has 12 amino acids. In germline, CDR1 is SNHLY, CDR2 FYNNEI. The germline V and J ends were trimmed by 7 bases and 6 bases, with 12 bases remaining between them. The chain's CDR3 is CASTIFRDGYTF. In DNA, the CDR3 is TGTGCCAGCACCATTTTTCGAGATGGCTACACCTTC.

This rearrangement joins TRBV14 to TRBJ2-1, with 15 bases fitting TRBD2. Per the germline V gene, CDR1 is SGHDN and CDR2 is FVKESK. V lost 0 bases, J lost 0 bases, and 3 bases stayed unmatched. CDR3 length equals 19 residues. In DNA form, the CDR3 reads TGTGCCAGCAGCCAAGAAGGACTAGCGGGGGGGCCCTCCTACAATGAGCAGTTCTTC. It yields the protein CASSQEGLAGGPSYNEQFF.

The chain joins TRBV5-6 to TRBJ2-7; a possible D gene is TRBD1 (5 bases). V lost 0 bases and J 1 base, leaving 14 bases between the germline ends. Germline-derived CDR1 and CDR2 are SGHDT and YYEEEE. The CDR3 covers 16 residues. CDR3 bases: TGTGCCAGCAGCTTGGGTTTAAATTACAGGTCCTACGAGCAGTACTTC. This sequence encodes CASSLGLNYRSYEQYF.

The CDR3 here is CATSRDRGPEAFF. The CDR3 nucleotides are TGTGCCACGTCCCGGGACAGGGGACCTGAAGCTTTCTTT. J is TRBJ1-1 and V is TRBV15, with 10 bases fitting TRBD1. The germline V gene encodes CDR1 LNHNV and CDR2 YYDKDF (reference sequence). The CDR3 spans 13 residues. Trimming took 9 bases from V and 6 from J; bases not matched to a gene: 7.

This chain joins TRBV27 and TRBJ2-1; D is possibly TRBD2 (6 bases). V was clipped by 6 bases and J by 4 bases, with 16 bases between them. The CDR3 runs to 15 residues. Germline V gives CDR1 MNHEY, CDR2 SMNVEV (reference sequence). The CDR3 reads CASSLGGWLYNEQFF. DNA of the CDR3: TGTGCCAGCAGCTTGGGGGGATGGTTATACAATGAGCAGTTCTTC.

The rearrangement links TRBV19 to TRBJ2-1; 7 nucleotides match TRBD2. This CDR3 region has 13 residues. CDR1 LNHDA and CDR2 SQIVND come from the germline V gene (reference sequence). The CDR3: CASGWSSYNEQFF. The CDR3 DNA follows: TGTGCTAGCGGGTGGAGCTCCTACAATGAGCAGTTCTTC.

J is TRBJ1-6 and V is TRBV13; possible D gene TRBD1, 6 bases. Germline values: CDR1 PRHDT, CDR2 FYEKMQ (reference sequence). This CDR3 has 16 amino acids. Between the trimmed V and J ends, which lost 2 bases and 6 bases, there was a span of 14 bases. In DNA form, the CDR3 reads TGTGCCAGCAGCTTATTCGCGGGGGCCGGTAATTCACCCCTCCACTTT. As protein: CASSLFAGAGNSPLHF.

The table lists this clone with a few counts. This chain links TRBV12-3 or TRBV12-4 with TRBJ1-5; D is undetermined. V lost 2 bases and J lost 8, with 10 bases in between. The CDR3 length is 13 residues. CDR3 sequence reads: CASSLSPGKPQHF. As DNA, the CDR3 is TGTGCCAGCAGTTTATCCCCGGGTAAGCCCCAGCATTTT.

This clone was seen only once. The V call is TRBV7-2, the J call TRBJ2-5; 8 nucleotides align to TRBD2. The J segment lost 5 bases and the V segment lost 5 bases, leaving 7 bases of the junction unmatched. Per the germline V gene, CDR1 is SGHTA and CDR2 is FQGNSA. The CDR3 is made up of 14 amino acids. CDR3 sequence reads: CASSISGTGETQYF. Here the CDR3 DNA reads TGTGCCAGCAGCATTAGCGGGACCGGGGAGACCCAGTACTTC.

The chain couples TRBV6-4 to TRBJ2-3, with 9 bases aligning to TRBD1. The CDR3 has 14 residues. Germline CDR1 reads MRHNA; CDR2 reads SNTAGT. Trimming took 6 bases from V and 1 from J; bases not matched to a gene: 2. The CDR3 reads CASSRTGGTDTQYF. DNA for the CDR3: TGTGCCAGCAGCCGGACAGGGGGCACAGATACGCAGTATTTT.

This clone has a single count. This rearrangement joins TRBV24-1 to TRBJ1-2; D uncertain. Per germline, CDR1 KGHDR and CDR2 SFDVKD. V was trimmed by 1 base and J by 3 bases, leaving 8 bases between them. CDR3 size: 14 residues. The CDR3: CATSDFSADYGYTF. CDR3 sequence (DNA): TGTGCCACCAGTGATTTTAGTGCGGACTATGGCTACACCTTC.